This T cell receptor beta chain was captured in a study of T cell responses to AZD1222 COVID-19 vaccine (dated by TCRdb to 2020 to 2023). As for the study more broadly: TCR sequencing was performed for about 250 trial participants, of whom approximately 200 were given two doses of AZD1222 and roughly 25 were given two doses of MenACWY control vaccine. Trial participants were enrolled by age into 18-55, 56-69 and 70-plus year subgroups, with roughly 160, 29 and 62 TCR-sequenced participants respectively.

The sample's time point label, in plain terms: about 28 days (+/-7) after the second vaccine dose. AZD1222 recipients given second doses at about 4 weeks or at about 12 weeks were pooled, since spike-specific TCR depth and breadth were not found to differ between the two schedules. Vaccinee samples came from UK trials COV001 and COV002, including a single-blind randomized controlled phase 2/3 trial of AZD1222 (ChAdOx1 nCoV-19) in healthy adults. For TCRbeta chain sequencing, PBMC samples from trial participants were taken at day 0 and at day 28 after the second dose. The CDR3 regions of human TCRbeta chains were analyzed by immunosequencing. The study's processing was this. TCRs in the repertoires were compared against a reference library of SARS-CoV-2-specific TCRs that had been generated with the MIRA antigen-specificity platform. Breadth was defined as the fraction of unique TCRs that were SARS-CoV-2-associated, and depth was defined as the fraction of total T cells that were SARS-CoV-2-associated. Each spike-specific TCR was assigned to its reactive spike region and to a CD4 or CD8 class using the MIRA data. Log10-transformed breadth and depth values were compared by one-way ANOVA with Sidak's multiple comparisons tests. Sourced from immuneACCESS, this table was stored by TCRdb with only in-frame sequences that have V and J called. A share of the clones is absent; for the studies checked, an unresolved V gene accounts for under half, and the remainder has no known explanation. The V and J calls and clone size come from that table; D and trimming were worked out from the DNA. Across this sample there are more than 100,000 clones, with about 90% seen only once. The ten largest clones represent approximately 2% of the sample.

Inclusive of the bounding cysteine and phenylalanine, the CDR3 is 15 residues long. The only DNA kept is the CDR3, 45 bases in frame from the first base. The germline V gene (reference sequence) yields LNHDA for CDR1 and SQIVND for CDR2. The junction shows trimming of 6 bases on V and 4 bases on J, plus 17 bases between the germline ends. What the study reported, not specific to this receptor: The 56-69-year group was small, and its depth increase did not reach significance, likely because of low power. Conclusions about previously exposed vaccinees are limited because only six or seven AZD1222 recipients were SARS-CoV-2 seropositive at baseline. After two AZD1222 doses, both the breadth and the depth of spike-specific TCRs were significantly higher than at day 0 and than in MenACWY recipients. Vaccine-associated CD4 TCRs spanned the whole spike protein, with dominant responses in regions 160-218 and 743-854. Participants were mostly white British and included more females than males, and it was suggested by the authors that clonal diversity may have been underestimated. Reportedly, close to half of the unique spike-specific TCRs recognized epitopes lying outside the regions that are mutated in the B.1.351 and B.1.1.7 variants. Because no day 14 peak-response samples were available, the repertoires could be characterized only after the peak T cell response.

About this clone: Its cognate antigen has yet to be identified. Base qualities were left out, and no much larger clone turns up one base away.

The sequence derives from an adult who received the AZD1222 COVID-19 vaccine. Rearrangement joined TRBV19 to TRBJ2-3; the D gene cannot be resolved reliably. This specimen was peripheral blood, taken 28 days after the second AZD1222 dose. The DNA is as follows: TGTGCCAGTAGCCTCGTGGGGTCCCCCTCAGATACGCAGTATTTT. Translated, it reads CASSLVGSPSDTQYF.